This T cell receptor beta chain was observed in a study of control samples from healthy donors and cancer patients. Trimming shortened V by 3 bases and J by 3 bases, and 12 bases separated the two germline ends. There are 14 residues in the CDR3. Germline V gene data show CDR1 as SGHTA and CDR2 as FQGNSA. Sequenced by immunoSEQ multiplex PCR; TCRdb stores in-frame clones only, minus some. Counted here are 85,000 to 100,000 clones, over 90% occurring once; the ten biggest clones make up less than 10%. The chain couples TRBV7-2 to TRBJ2-7; D is perhaps TRBD1 or TRBD2 (5 bases each). The source is a man aged 18 to 29 in good health. Source material: blood. Here the CDR3 DNA reads TGTGCCAGCAGCTTTTACGGGGCAGGCTACGAGCAGTACTTC. This encodes CASSFYGAGYEQYF. Looking up the rest from reference TRBV7-2 and TRBJ2-7 gives the full variable domain: GAGVSQSPSNKVTEKGKDVELRCDPISGHTALYWYRQSLGQGLEFLIYFQGNSAPDKSGLPSDRFSAERTGGSVSTLTIQRTQQEDSAVYLCASSFYGAGYEQYFGPGTRLTVT.